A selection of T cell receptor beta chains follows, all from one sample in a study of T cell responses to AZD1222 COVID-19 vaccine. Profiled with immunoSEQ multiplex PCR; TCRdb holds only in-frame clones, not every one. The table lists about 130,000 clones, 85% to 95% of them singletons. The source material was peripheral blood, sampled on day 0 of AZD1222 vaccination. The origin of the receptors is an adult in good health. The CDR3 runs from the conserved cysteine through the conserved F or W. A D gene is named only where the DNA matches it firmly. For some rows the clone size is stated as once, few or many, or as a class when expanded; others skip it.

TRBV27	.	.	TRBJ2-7	TGTGCCAGCAGTTTGTCTAGGGGTTGGTACGAGCAGTACTTC	CASSLSRGWYEQYF
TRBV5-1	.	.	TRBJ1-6	TGCGCCAGCAGCTTGTCGGGGGGCTCCTATAATTCACCCCTCCACTTT	CASSLSGGSYNSPLHF
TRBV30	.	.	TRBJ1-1	TGTGCCTGGAGTGGTGCGAACACTGAAGCTTTCTTT	CAWSGANTEAFF
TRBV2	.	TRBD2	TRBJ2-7	TGTGCCAGCATCTATATTAGCGGGAGGGCCGGAGGCGAGCAGTACTTC	CASIYISGRAGGEQYF
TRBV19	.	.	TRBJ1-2	TGTGCCAGTAGTGCGCAGCCGGGAGAGAGATTTAACTATGGCTACACCTTC	CASSAQPGERFNYGYTF
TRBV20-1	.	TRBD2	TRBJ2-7	TGCAGTGCTAGTAGAGCGGGAGAAGGCGAGCAGTACTTC	CSASRAGEGEQYF
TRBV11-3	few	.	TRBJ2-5	TGTGCCAGCAGCCACGAGGGGGGTTTGACCCAGTACTTC	CASSHEGGLTQYF
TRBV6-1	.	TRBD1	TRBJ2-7	TGTGCCAGCAGTGAAAATGGGGACAGGGGCTACGAGCAGTACTTC	CASSENGDRGYEQYF
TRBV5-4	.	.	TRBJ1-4	TGTGCCAGCAGCTTGGATAGGCAGGGAGAGGAAAAACTGTTTTTT	CASSLDRQGEEKLFF
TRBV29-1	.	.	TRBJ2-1	TGCAGCGTTGAAGGGACCGGGAATTTTGAGCAGTTCTTC	CSVEGTGNFEQFF
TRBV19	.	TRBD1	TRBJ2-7	TGTGCCAGTAGTATGTCGACCGGGACAGGGTTGGACGAGCAGTACTTC	CASSMSTGTGLDEQYF
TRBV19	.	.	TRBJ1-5	TGTGCCAGTAGTCGTTCTCACGGGAGATCCCCCCATCCCCAGCATTTT	CASSRSHGRSPHPQHF
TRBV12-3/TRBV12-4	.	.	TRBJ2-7	TGTGCCAGCACCCTGACTAGTTCGGGCGAGCAGTACTTC	CASTLTSSGEQYF
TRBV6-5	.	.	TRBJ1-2	TGTGCCAGCGGGCGGGGATTTAACTATGGCTACACCTTC	CASGRGFNYGYTF
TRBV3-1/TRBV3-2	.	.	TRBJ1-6	TGTGCCAGCAGCGACGCGGGGGCAAGGTCACCCCTCCACTTT	CASSDAGARSPLHF
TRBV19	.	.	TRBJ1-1	TGTGCCAGTAGTATAGTAGGGGAAGGGGAGGAAACTGAAGCTTTCTTT	CASSIVGEGEETEAFF
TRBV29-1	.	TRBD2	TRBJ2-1	TGCAGCGCCCAAGCGGGAGCGTGGTACAATGAGCAGTTCTTC	CSAQAGAWYNEQFF
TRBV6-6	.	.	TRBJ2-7	TGTGCCAGCAGCCTGGGACCCCGCTCCTACGAGCAGTACTTC	CASSLGPRSYEQYF
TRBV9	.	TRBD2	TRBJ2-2	TGTGCCAGCAGCGCGGGGGGGACACCGAACACCGGGGAGCTGTTTTTT	CASSAGGTPNTGELFF
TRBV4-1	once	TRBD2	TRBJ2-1	TGCGCCAGCAGCCAAGAGACGCGGGGGGGTTACAATGAGCAGTTCTTC	CASSQETRGGYNEQFF
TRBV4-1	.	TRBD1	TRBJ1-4	TGCGCCAGCAGCCTCGGGACAGGGGAGGATTGGGAAAAACTGTTTTTT	CASSLGTGEDWEKLFF
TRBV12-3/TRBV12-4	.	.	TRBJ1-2	TGTGCCAGCAGCCTACAGGGTGGCTATGGCTACACCTTC	CASSLQGGYGYTF
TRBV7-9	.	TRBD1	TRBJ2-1	TGTGCCAGCAGCTCCAGACACAGGGGGCCCTACAATGAGCAGTTCTTC	CASSSRHRGPYNEQFF
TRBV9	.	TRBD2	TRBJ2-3	TGTGCCAGCAGCGTAGATGCGGGAGGAGATACGCAGTATTTT	CASSVDAGGDTQYF
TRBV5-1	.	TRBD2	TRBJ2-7	TGCGCCAGCAGCTTCTCTAGCGGGATTCCGCAGTACTTC	CASSFSSGIPQYF
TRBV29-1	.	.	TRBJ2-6	TGCAGCGTTGAAGTAGTATTAGGCGTCCTGACTTTC	CSVEVVLGVLTF
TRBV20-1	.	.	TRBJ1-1	TGCAGTGCTAGTCGGGGGGGCTACACTGAAGCTTTCTTT	CSASRGGYTEAFF
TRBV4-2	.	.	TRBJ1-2	TGTGCCAGCAGCCAAGGGGGTGGCTACACCTTC	CASSQGGGYTF
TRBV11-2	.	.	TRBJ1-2	TGTGCCAGCAGCTTAAACGTTAACTATGGCTACACCTTC	CASSLNVNYGYTF
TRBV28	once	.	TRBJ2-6	TGTGCCAGCAGTTCTCAGTCTGGCGGGGCCAACGTCCTGACTTTC	CASSSQSGGANVLTF
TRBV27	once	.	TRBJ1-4	TGTGCCAGCAGTTCCCTTGTTCGGGGGAGAGGGGAAAAACTGTTTTTT	CASSSLVRGRGEKLFF
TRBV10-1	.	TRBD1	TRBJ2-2	TGCGCCAGCAGTGAGCCGGGACAGGGTGGCACCGGGGAGCTGTTTTTT	CASSEPGQGGTGELFF
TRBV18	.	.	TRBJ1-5	TGTGCCAGCTCCTCAAGGGGGGGGATTCAGCCCCAGCATTTT	CASSSRGGIQPQHF
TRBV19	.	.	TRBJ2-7	TGTGCCAGTAGTATAGGGCAGGCCTACGAGCAGTACTTC	CASSIGQAYEQYF
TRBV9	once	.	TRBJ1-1	TGTGCCAGCAGCGTAGGGGGTATAGCTGAAGCTTTCTTT	CASSVGGIAEAFF
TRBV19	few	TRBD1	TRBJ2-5	TGTGCCAGTAGTATGTATGGGACAGAATCTCAAGAGACCCAGTACTTC	CASSMYGTESQETQYF
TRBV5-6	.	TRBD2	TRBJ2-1	TGTGCCAGCAGCTCTCTAGCGGGAGTATACAATGAGCAGTTCTTC	CASSSLAGVYNEQFF
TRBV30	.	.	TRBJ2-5	TGTGCCTGGAGTGGTCCCCACGAGACCCAGTACTTC	CAWSGPHETQYF
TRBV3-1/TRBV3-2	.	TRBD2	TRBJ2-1	TGTGCCAGCAGCCAAGATCCAAGCGGGAGAGATGGGGGCAATGAGCAGTTCTTC	CASSQDPSGRDGGNEQFF
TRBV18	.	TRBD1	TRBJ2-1	TGTGCCAGCTCACCACAGGGGGCTGTAGATGAGCAGTTCTTC	CASSPQGAVDEQFF